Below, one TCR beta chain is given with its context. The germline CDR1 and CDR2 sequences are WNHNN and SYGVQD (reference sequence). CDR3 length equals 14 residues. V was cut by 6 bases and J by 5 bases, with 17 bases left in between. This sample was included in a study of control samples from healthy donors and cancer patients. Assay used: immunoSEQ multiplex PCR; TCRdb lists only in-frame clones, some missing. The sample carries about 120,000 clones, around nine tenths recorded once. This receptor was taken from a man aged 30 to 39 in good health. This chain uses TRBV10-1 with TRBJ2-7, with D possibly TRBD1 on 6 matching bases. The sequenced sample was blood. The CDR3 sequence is CASSPDRSFNEQYF. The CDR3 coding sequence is TGCGCCAGCAGCCCCGACAGGAGCTTCAACGAGCAGTACTTC.